This entry is about one T cell receptor beta chain. Clones were read by immunoSEQ multiplex PCR, and TCRdb kept only the in-frame ones, dropping some. The sample holds around 94,000 clones; 80% to 95% are singletons and the top ten take 0.9% to 1.4%. CDR1 and CDR2 (germline): SGHTA, FQGTGA. The V and J ends lost 2 bases and 3 bases, in that order; junction bases with no gene match: 5. The CDR3 has 15 amino acids. This sample stems from a study of siplizumab effects on memory and regulatory T cells. The chain links TRBV7-3 to TRBJ2-3, with 7 positions matching TRBD2. Sequenced sample: CD4+ T cells sorted from blood. This TCR derives from a human donor in good health. In DNA, the CDR3 is TGTGCCAGCAGCTTAGCGGGAGTGGGTACAGATACGCAGTATTTT. Translating it yields CASSLAGVGTDTQYF.